This TCR beta chain was identified during a study of beta chain features in type 1 diabetes. Germline V gives CDR1 GTSNPN, CDR2 SVGIG (reference sequence). CDR3 length: 14 amino acids. V was cut by 2 bases and J by 4 bases, with 12 bases left in between. This clone has a handful of counts. TCRB transcripts that were expressed got sequenced, as all of the isolated RNA had been reverse transcribed. Sequencing used immunoSEQ multiplex PCR; TCRdb keeps in-frame clones, though not all of them. The data contain 400,000 to 450,000 clones, approximately 15% of them seen just once; the ten biggest clones take up around 0.035%.

This sequence was found in a man aged 30 to 45 in good health. This chain joins TRBV30 and TRBJ1-5; perhaps TRBD1 as D (5 bases). Sequencing was performed on naive CD4+ T cells from blood. The CDR3, as DNA: TGTGCCTGGAGTAGGGGTGGAGCAAATCAGCCCCAGCATTTT. Protein: CAWSRGGANQPQHF.